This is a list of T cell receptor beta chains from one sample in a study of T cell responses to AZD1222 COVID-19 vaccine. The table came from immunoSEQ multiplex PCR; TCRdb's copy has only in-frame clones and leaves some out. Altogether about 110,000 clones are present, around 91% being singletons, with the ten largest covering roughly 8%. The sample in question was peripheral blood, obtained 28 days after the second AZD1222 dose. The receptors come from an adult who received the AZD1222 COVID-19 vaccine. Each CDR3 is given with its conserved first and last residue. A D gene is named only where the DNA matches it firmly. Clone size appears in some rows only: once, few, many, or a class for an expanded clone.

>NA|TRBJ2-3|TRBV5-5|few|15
TGTGCCAGCAGCTTGAACGGAGGTAGCACAGATACGCAGTATTTT
CASSLNGGSTDTQYF
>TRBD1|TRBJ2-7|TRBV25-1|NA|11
TGTGCCAGCCATATAGGGGGCAAGCAGTACTTC
CASHIGGKQYF
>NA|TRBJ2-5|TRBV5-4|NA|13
TGTGCCAGCAGCAGGACAACCGAAGAGACCCAGTACTTC
CASSRTTEETQYF
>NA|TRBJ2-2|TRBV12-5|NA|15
TGTGCTAGTGGTTTGGTCGGGGGAAGCACCGGGGAGCTGTTTTTT
CASGLVGGSTGELFF
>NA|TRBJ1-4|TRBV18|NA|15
TGTGCCAGCTCACCACCGGGCAGGCAGAATGAAAAACTGTTTTTT
CASSPPGRQNEKLFF
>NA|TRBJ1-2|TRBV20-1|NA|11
TGCAGTGCCCTCAAAGGTTATGGCTACACCTTC
CSALKGYGYTF
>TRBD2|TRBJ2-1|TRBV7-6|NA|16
TGTGCCAGCAGCGCCGTCCTAGCGGGGGGGCTGGGTGAGCAGTTCTTC
CASSAVLAGGLGEQFF
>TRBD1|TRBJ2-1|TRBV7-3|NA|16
TGTGCCAGCAGCTTAACCCCGGGACAGGGTGGGAATGAGCAGTTCTTC
CASSLTPGQGGNEQFF
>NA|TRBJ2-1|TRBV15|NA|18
TGTGCCACCAGCAGTTTCGGACTGACGAAGGGCTCCTACAATGAGCAGTTCTTC
CATSSFGLTKGSYNEQFF
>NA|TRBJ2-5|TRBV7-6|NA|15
TGTGCCAGCAGCTTAGCGCCCGAGGGACAAGAGACCCAGTACTTC
CASSLAPEGQETQYF
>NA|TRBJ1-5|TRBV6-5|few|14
TGTGCCAGCAGTTACTCGAAGGCGGGGCAGCCCCAGCATTTT
CASSYSKAGQPQHF
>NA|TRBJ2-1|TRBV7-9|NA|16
TGTGCCAGCAGCCCCCGGGGGCAAAGCTCCTACAATGAGCAGTTCTTC
CASSPRGQSSYNEQFF
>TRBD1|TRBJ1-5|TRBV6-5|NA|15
TGTGCCAGCAGTAACGGCCAGGGGGTTCGGAGGCCCCAGCATTTT
CASSNGQGVRRPQHF
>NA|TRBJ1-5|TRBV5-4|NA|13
TGTGCCAGCAGTATCGGGGGGAATCAGCCCCAGCATTTT
CASSIGGNQPQHF
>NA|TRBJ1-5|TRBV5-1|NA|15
TGCGCCAGCAGCGAAGGATCGGGAACAAATCAGCCCCAGCATTTT
CASSEGSGTNQPQHF
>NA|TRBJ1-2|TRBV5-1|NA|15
TGCGCCAGCAGCTTGGCCGAGGGGGGGCCCTATGGCTACACCTTC
CASSLAEGGPYGYTF
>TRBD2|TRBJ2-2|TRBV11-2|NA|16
TGTGCCAGCAGCTTAGATCCAGCGGGGGTACCCGGGGAGCTGTTTTTT
CASSLDPAGVPGELFF
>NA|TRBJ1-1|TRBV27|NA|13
TGTGCCAGCAGCCCTACAGGGAACACTGAAGCTTTCTTT
CASSPTGNTEAFF
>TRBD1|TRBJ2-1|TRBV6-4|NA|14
TGTGCCAGCAGTACAGGGGTCCCCTACAATGAGCAGTTCTTC
CASSTGVPYNEQFF
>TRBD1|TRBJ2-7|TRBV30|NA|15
TGTGCCTGGAGTGGCCATTTAGGGACAGCCTACGAGCAGTACTTC
CAWSGHLGTAYEQYF
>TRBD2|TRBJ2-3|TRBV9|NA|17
TGTGCCAGCAGCCTGCGGGGGGGGACCTCTAGCACAGATACGCAGTATTTT
CASSLRGGTSSTDTQYF
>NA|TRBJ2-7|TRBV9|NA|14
TGTGCCAGCAGCGTAGCAGCAAGCTCCTACGAGCAGTACTTC
CASSVAASSYEQYF
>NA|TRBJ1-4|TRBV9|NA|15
TGTGCCAGCAGCGTAGCCGACAGTTGGAATGAAAAACTGTTTTTT
CASSVADSWNEKLFF
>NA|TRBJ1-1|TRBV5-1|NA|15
TGCGCCAGCAGCACGGGGACCCCGGGCGCCACTGAAGCTTTCTTT
CASSTGTPGATEAFF
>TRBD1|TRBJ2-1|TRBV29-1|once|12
TGCAGCGTTCCGGGACAGAGAAATGAGCAGTTCTTC
CSVPGQRNEQFF
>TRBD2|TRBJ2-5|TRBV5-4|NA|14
TGTGCCAGCAGCATCGGGGGGGGTGCAGAGACCCAGTACTTC
CASSIGGGAETQYF
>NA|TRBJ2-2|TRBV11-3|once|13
TGTGCCAGCAGCTTAGAGGGCACCGGGGAGCTGTTTTTT
CASSLEGTGELFF
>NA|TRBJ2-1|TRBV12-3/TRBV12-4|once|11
TGTGCCAGCAGTTATAACGGCGAGCAGTTCTTC
CASSYNGEQFF
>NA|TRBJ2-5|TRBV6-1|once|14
TGTGCCAGCAGTTCCAACTATGACCAAGAGACCCAGTACTTC
CASSSNYDQETQYF
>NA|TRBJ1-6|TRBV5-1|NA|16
TGCGCCAGCAGCTCCGACAGGTTCCCCTATAATTCACCCCTCCACTTT
CASSSDRFPYNSPLHF
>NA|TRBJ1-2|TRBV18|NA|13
TGTGCCAGCTCCCCGACAGACAACTATGGCTACACCTTC
CASSPTDNYGYTF
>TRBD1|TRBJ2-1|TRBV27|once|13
TGTGCCAGCAGTATCGACAGGGACAATGAGCAGTTCTTC
CASSIDRDNEQFF
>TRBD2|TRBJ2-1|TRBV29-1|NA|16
TGCAGCGTTGAAGGGAGGACTAGCGGGGCCTACAATGAGCAGTTCTTC
CSVEGRTSGAYNEQFF
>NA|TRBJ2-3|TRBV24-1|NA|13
TGTGCCACCAGTGACCCACCCGGAGATACGCAGTATTTT
CATSDPPGDTQYF
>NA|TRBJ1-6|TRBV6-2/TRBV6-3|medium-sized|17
TGTGCCAGCAGTTCGACGGGCCTCAAGGGGAATAATTCACCCCTCCACTTT
CASSSTGLKGNNSPLHF
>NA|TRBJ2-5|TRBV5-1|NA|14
TGCGCCAGCAGCTTTCTCCAGACGGGGGAGACCCAGTACTTC
CASSFLQTGETQYF
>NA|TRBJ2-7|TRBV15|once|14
TGTGCCACCAGCAGAGATTTGGGGCCCTACGAGCAGTACTTC
CATSRDLGPYEQYF
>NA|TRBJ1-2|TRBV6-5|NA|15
TGTGCCAGCACCCCCCGGGAACGGCCTAACTATGGCTACACCTTC
CASTPRERPNYGYTF
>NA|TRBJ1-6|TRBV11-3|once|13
TGTGCCAGCAGCTTAACAGACGGGTCACCCCTCCACTTT
CASSLTDGSPLHF
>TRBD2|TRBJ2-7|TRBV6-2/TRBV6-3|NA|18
TGTGCCAGCAGTTACTCGATAGTGGCGGCGGGGGGGTTCTACGAGCAGTACTTC
CASSYSIVAAGGFYEQYF
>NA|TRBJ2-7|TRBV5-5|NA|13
TGTGCCAGCAGCTTGAGGGAATCCTACGAGCAGTACTTC
CASSLRESYEQYF
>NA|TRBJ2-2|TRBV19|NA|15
TGTGCCAGTAGTATACAGGGCGCGAACACCGGGGAGCTGTTTTTT
CASSIQGANTGELFF
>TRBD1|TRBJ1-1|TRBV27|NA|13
TGTGCCAGCAGTTCGGACAGGGGCAATGAAGCTTTCTTT
CASSSDRGNEAFF
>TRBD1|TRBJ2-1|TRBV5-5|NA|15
TGTGCCAGCAGCCCCGCCGGGACAGGGAGGAATGAGCAGTTCTTC
CASSPAGTGRNEQFF
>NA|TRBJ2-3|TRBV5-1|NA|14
TGCGCCAGCAGCCCGCGACCAGACACAGATACGCAGTATTTT
CASSPRPDTDTQYF
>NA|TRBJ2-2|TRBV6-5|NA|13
TGTGCCAGCAGTTACATCCGGGACCCAGAGCTGTTTTTT
CASSYIRDPELFF
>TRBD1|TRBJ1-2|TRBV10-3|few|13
TGTGCCATCAGTGAAGGGGGCATCTATGGCTACACCTTC
CAISEGGIYGYTF
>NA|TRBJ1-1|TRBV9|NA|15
TGTGCCAGCAGCACAACCGGGACGCAGAACACTGAAGCTTTCTTT
CASSTTGTQNTEAFF
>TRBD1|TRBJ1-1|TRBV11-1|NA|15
TGTGCCAGCAGCTTAGCGCGGACAGGGAGCACTGAAGCTTTCTTT
CASSLARTGSTEAFF
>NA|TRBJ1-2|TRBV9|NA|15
TGTGCCAGCAGCGACGGACGGCAAGCTAACTATGGCTACACCTTC
CASSDGRQANYGYTF
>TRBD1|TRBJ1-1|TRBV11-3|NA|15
TGTGCCAAGGGGGCCAGTCCCGACCTTAACACTGAAGCTTTCTTT
CAKGASPDLNTEAFF
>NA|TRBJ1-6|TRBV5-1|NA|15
TGCGCCAGCAGCTTGGGGCAGACGAATAATTCACCCCTCCACTTT
CASSLGQTNNSPLHF
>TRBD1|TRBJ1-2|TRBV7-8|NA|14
TGTGCCAGCAGCCCAACCCGGACAGGGTATGGCTACACCTTC
CASSPTRTGYGYTF
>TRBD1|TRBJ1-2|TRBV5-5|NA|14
TGTGCCAGCAGCCCAGGACAGGCTAACTATGGCTACACCTTC
CASSPGQANYGYTF
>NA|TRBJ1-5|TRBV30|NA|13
TGTGCCTGGACGAGTCAAACCAATCAGCCCCAGCATTTT
CAWTSQTNQPQHF
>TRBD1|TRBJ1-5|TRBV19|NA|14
TGTGCCAGTAATAACAGGGGAAGCAATCAGCCCCAGCATTTT
CASNNRGSNQPQHF
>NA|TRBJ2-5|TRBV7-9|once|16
TGTGCCAGCAGCTTAGGTAACAGCTGGGGACAAGAGACCCAGTACTTC
CASSLGNSWGQETQYF
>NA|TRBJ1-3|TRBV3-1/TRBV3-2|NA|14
TGTGCCAGCAGCCAAATCAACTCTGGAAACACCATATATTTT
CASSQINSGNTIYF